Below, 18 T cell receptor beta chains from the same sample are listed, as sequenced in a study of CD8+ T cells in alopecia areata. Described treatment: oral pan-JAK inhibitor, 5-10 mg twice daily. Following extraction, RNA underwent reverse transcription to cDNA, which served as the sequencing template. TCRdb keeps only in-frame clones here, not all; method: immunoSEQ multiplex PCR. Among under 200,000 clones listed, 65% were seen once. The specimen comprised CD4+ T cells sorted from blood, sampled at week 4, from a patient treated with tofacitinib. The receptor source for this set is a human donor with alopecia areata.

This clone appeared a few times. The gene calls are TRBV5-4 and TRBJ2-7; TRBD1 is a possible D gene (6 bases). This CDR3 is built from 14 residues. Per the germline V gene, CDR1 is SGHNT and CDR2 is YYREEE (reference sequence). The V and J ends lost 3 bases and 5 bases respectively, with 15 bases between them. DNA of the CDR3: TGTGCCAGCAGCTCGGACCTGCGACAGGACGAGCAGTACTTC. It specifies CASSSDLRQDEQYF.

In this sample, this clone turned up once. J is TRBJ2-5 and V is TRBV19, with 11 bases identical to TRBD1. This CDR3 has 14 amino acids. Germline V gives CDR1 LNHDA, CDR2 SQIVND (reference sequence). J gave up 5 bases and V 2 bases, and 1 base lay outside the gene matches. CDR3 residues: CASSIRDRGETQYF. The CDR3 nucleotides are TGTGCCAGTAGTATACGGGACAGGGGGGAGACCCAGTACTTC.

For the CDR3, the DNA is TGTGCCAGCAGCTTGGGTGGCTCTGGGGCCAACGTCCTGACTTTC. It encodes CASSLGGSGANVLTF. The chain uses TRBV5-6 and TRBJ2-6; D call uncertain. With 0 bases removed from V and 0 bases from J, the gap between germline ends came to 4 bases. The CDR3 is 15 residues long. Germline values: CDR1 SGHDT, CDR2 YYEEEE.

This clone was recorded a few times. V usage is TRBV29-1 and J usage is TRBJ2-6, with D uncertain. This CDR3 is built from 14 residues. Germline CDR1 and CDR2: SQVTM and ANQGSEA. V shed 4 bases and J shed 0 bases, with 7 bases lying between them. In DNA, the CDR3 is TGCAGCGTTGCGGCTTTCTCTGGGGCCAACGTCCTGACTTTC. Protein product: CSVAAFSGANVLTF.

J is TRBJ1-5 and V is TRBV5-1, with 8 positions matching TRBD1. The CDR3 covers 15 residues. Germline CDR1 is SGHRS and CDR2 is YFSETQ. Trimming removed 4 bases from V and 1 base from J; junction bases left unmatched: 4. This CDR3 is CASSEGQGSNQPQHF. The CDR3 DNA follows: TGCGCCAGCAGCGAAGGACAGGGCAGCAATCAGCCCCAGCATTTT. The full variable domain, rest sourced from reference TRBV5-1 and TRBJ1-5, is KAGVTQTPRYLIKTRGQQVTLSCSPISGHRSVSWYQQTPGQGLQFLFEYFSETQRNKGNFPGRFSGRQFSNSRSEMNVSTLELGDSALYLCASSEGQGSNQPQHFGDGTRLSIL.

The chain is built from TRBV29-1 and TRBJ2-5, with no clear D. The V gene's germline CDR1 is SQVTM and CDR2 ANQGSEA. Trimming removed 4 bases from V and 5 bases from J, with 14 bases in between. The length of the CDR3 is 13 residues. The CDR3 DNA follows: TGCAGCGTTGGACTTAACCTGGGGGAGACCCAGTACTTC. It encodes CSVGLNLGETQYF. Drawing the rest from reference TRBV29-1 and TRBJ2-5, the complete variable domain is SAVISQKPSRDICQRGTSLTIQCQVDSQVTMMFWYRQQPGQSLTLIATANQGSEATYESGFVIDKFPISRPNLTFSTLTVSNMSPEDSSIYLCSVGLNLGETQYFGPGTRLLVL.

This clone was observed a handful of times. The rearrangement links TRBV7-2 to TRBJ1-6; a possible D gene is TRBD1 (6 bases). Germline V CDR1 and CDR2: SGHTA, FQGNSA. The CDR3 runs 16 residues. Trimming took off 5 bases at V and 2 bases at J, with 13 bases between the two ends. As DNA, the CDR3 is TGTGCCAGCAGCCCGGACAGAGGGGCCTATAATTCACCCCTCCACTTT. Translating gives CASSPDRGAYNSPLHF. The full variable domain, rest sourced from reference TRBV7-2 and TRBJ1-6, is GAGVSQSPSNKVTEKGKDVELRCDPISGHTALYWYRQSLGQGLEFLIYFQGNSAPDKSGLPSDRFSAERTGGSVSTLTIQRTQQEDSAVYLCASSPDRGAYNSPLHFGNGTRLTVT.

This chain connects TRBV29-1 to TRBJ2-3; TRBD2 matches at 13 bases. The CDR3 extends over 15 amino acids. Germline CDR1 SQVTM, CDR2 ANQGSEA. Germline trimming cut 4 bases from V and 8 bases from J; bases unmatched to any gene: 9. The CDR3 DNA reads TGCAGCGTTGTCCGGACTAGCGGGGGACTAGGTACGCAGTATTTT. It yields the protein CSVVRTSGGLGTQYF.

This chain connects TRBV15 to TRBJ1-2; D is perhaps TRBD1 (6 bases). This CDR3 is built from 13 residues. CDR1 and CDR2 (germline): LNHNV, YYDKDF (reference sequence). The V and J ends lost 3 bases and 4 bases respectively, with 9 bases between them. As DNA, the CDR3 is TGTGCCACCAGCAGGGGGGCAAGCTATGGCTACACCTTC. Its translation: CATSRGASYGYTF.

The V gene is TRBV29-1, the J gene TRBJ2-7, with TRBD1 identical over 7 bases. V trimming: 6 bases; J trimming: 0 bases; junction bases outside the gene matches: 8. The CDR3 totals 14 residues. CDR1 and CDR2 (germline): SQVTM, ANQGSEA. CDR3 nucleotides: TGCAGCGTAGTCCTAGACAGGGACTCCTACGAGCAGTACTTC. This codes for CSVVLDRDSYEQYF.

The V gene is TRBV4-2, the J gene TRBJ2-2; the D gene is possibly TRBD2 (6 bases). The V and J ends lost 4 bases and 3 bases respectively, with 9 bases between them. This CDR3 spans 14 amino acids. Per germline, CDR1 LGHNA and CDR2 YNFKEQ. The CDR3 region is CASSRSGDTGELFF. The CDR3 nucleotides are TGTGCCAGCAGCCGATCGGGGGACACCGGGGAGCTGTTTTTT.

This rearrangement joins TRBV27 to TRBJ1-2; D is possibly TRBD1 (5 bases). The V end lost 3 bases, the J end lost 4 bases, and 9 bases lay between the germline ends. The CDR3 runs 13 residues. Germline CDR1 is MNHEY and CDR2 is SMNVEV (reference sequence). CDR3: CASSLGRAYGYTF. CDR3 nucleotide sequence: TGTGCCAGCAGTTTGGGCAGGGCCTATGGCTACACCTTC.

The chain links TRBV30 to TRBJ2-7, with no clear D. CDR1 GTSNPN and CDR2 SVGIG come from the germline V gene (reference sequence). Between the trimmed V and J ends, which lost 2 bases and 5 bases, there was a span of 7 bases. The CDR3 totals 11 residues. The chain's CDR3 is CAWSLSNEQYF. DNA for the CDR3: TGTGCCTGGAGTTTATCGAACGAGCAGTACTTC.

This chain connects TRBV7-2 to TRBJ2-4; TRBD1 matches at 10 bases. The CDR3 runs to 17 residues. Trimming took 1 base from V and 9 from J; bases not matched to a gene: 12. The V gene's germline CDR1 is SGHTA and CDR2 FQGNSA. CDR3 amino acids: CASSLVGGDRGMGIQYF. CDR3 sequence (DNA): TGTGCCAGCAGCTTAGTAGGAGGGGACAGGGGAATGGGCATTCAGTACTTC.

This clone was found a few times. The chain couples TRBV6-6 to TRBJ1-1; D might be TRBD1 (6 bases). Germline V CDR1 and CDR2: MNHNY, SVGAGI (reference sequence). The CDR3 covers 15 residues. V shed 0 bases and J shed 3 bases, with 11 bases lying between them. The CDR3 is CASSYSGARDTEAFF. For the CDR3, the DNA is TGTGCCAGCAGTTACTCGGGGGCGCGGGACACTGAAGCTTTCTTT.

The V gene is TRBV7-9, the J gene TRBJ1-2, with 7 positions matching TRBD1. CDR3 length equals 16 residues. With 5 bases clipped from V and 5 bases from J, the junction kept 14 bases outside the gene matches. Germline CDR1 reads SEHNR; CDR2 reads FQNEAQ (reference sequence). This chain's CDR3 is CASSLLGGAGGYGYTF. The CDR3 bases are TGTGCCAGCAGCCTCCTCGGTGGGGCAGGGGGATATGGCTACACCTTC.

This clone was counted between two and nine times. V and J are TRBV30 and TRBJ1-1, with a weak D call TRBD1 (5 bases). CDR3 size: 15 residues. Germline V gene sequence: CDR1 GTSNPN, CDR2 SVGIG (reference sequence). The germline V and J ends were trimmed by 0 bases and 4 bases, with 15 bases remaining between them. The CDR3 DNA sequence: TGTGCCTGGAGTGTACGTGGGGGACGGGGCACTGAAGCTTTCTTT. This codes for CAWSVRGGRGTEAFF.

The chain combines TRBV29-1 with TRBJ1-2; D unresolved. Trimming stripped 6 bases from V and 6 bases from J, with 14 bases between. The CDR3 has 12 residues. CDR1 and CDR2 (germline): SQVTM, ANQGSEA. Here the CDR3 reads CSVLRPPNGYTF. DNA of the CDR3: TGCAGCGTCCTCCGTCCCCCCAATGGCTACACCTTC.